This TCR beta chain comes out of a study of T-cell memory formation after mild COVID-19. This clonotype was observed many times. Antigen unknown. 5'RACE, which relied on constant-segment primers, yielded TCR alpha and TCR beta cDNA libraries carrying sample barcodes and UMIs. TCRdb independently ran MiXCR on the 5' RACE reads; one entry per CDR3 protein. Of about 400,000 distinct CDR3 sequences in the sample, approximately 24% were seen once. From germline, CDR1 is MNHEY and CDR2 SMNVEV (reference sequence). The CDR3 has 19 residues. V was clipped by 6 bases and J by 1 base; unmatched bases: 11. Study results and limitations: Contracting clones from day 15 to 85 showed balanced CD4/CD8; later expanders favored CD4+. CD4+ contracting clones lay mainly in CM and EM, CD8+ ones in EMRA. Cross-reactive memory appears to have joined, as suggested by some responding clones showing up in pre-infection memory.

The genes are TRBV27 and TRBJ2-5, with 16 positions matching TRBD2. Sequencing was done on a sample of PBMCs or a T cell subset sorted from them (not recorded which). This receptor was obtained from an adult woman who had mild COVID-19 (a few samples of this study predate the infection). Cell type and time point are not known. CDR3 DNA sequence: TGTGCCAGCAGAAGACTGGGACTAGCGGGGGGGCCGTCCCAAGAGACCCAGTACTTC. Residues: CASRRLGLAGGPSQETQYF.